This TCR beta chain was captured by sequencing in a study of neoadjuvant anti-PD-1 for oral cavity cancer. CDR1 SGHTA and CDR2 FQGNSA come from the germline V gene. The CDR3 runs 16 residues. V was trimmed by 1 base and J by 4 bases, leaving 16 bases between them. The method was immunoSEQ multiplex PCR; TCRdb's version includes in-frame clones alone and lacks a portion of them. The repertoire consists of around 8,000 clones, with approximately 60% occurring once and the leading ten covering 3.2%. Time point here: after neoadjuvant nivolumab, at surgical resection. Source: PBMCs, taken after nivolumab (anti-PD-1) treatment. The clonotype originates from a person between 40 and 79 years old with oral cavity squamous cell carcinoma. The chain joins TRBV7-2 to TRBJ1-2; D ambiguous. CDR3 in amino acids: CASSLVGLWTSYGYTF. The CDR3 region has the DNA TGTGCCAGCAGCTTAGTGGGCCTATGGACTTCCTATGGCTACACCTTC.